The 4 T cell receptor beta chains listed next were all sequenced from one sample in a study of blood T cells in healthy people across ages. Primed by a sample-barcoded 5' primer and a J-beta primer mix, a second PCR proceeded for about 6 to 11 cycles. TCRdb itself ran the 5' RACE reads through MiXCR, one entry per CDR3 protein. The data contain around 940,000 distinct CDR3 sequences, around 54% of them singletons. The sequenced sample was blood. The receptors shown here come from a woman aged 55-70 years in good health.

V gene TRBV29-1 combines with J gene TRBJ2-7, with 10 bases aligning to TRBD2. The J segment lost 3 bases and the V segment lost 4 bases, leaving 6 bases of the junction unmatched. Germline V gene lookup returns CDR1 SQVTM and CDR2 ANQGSEA. The CDR3 has 14 amino acids. The CDR3: CSVGGASGGYEQYF. The CDR3 DNA follows: TGCAGCGTTGGGGGGGCTAGCGGGGGCTACGAGCAGTACTTC.

The chain is built from TRBV29-1 and TRBJ1-2; D remains unclear. In germline, CDR1 is SQVTM, CDR2 ANQGSEA. This CDR3 comprises 11 residues. This CDR3 reads CSCELNYGYTF. DNA of the CDR3: TGCAGTTGTGAGCTAAACTATGGCTACACCTTC.

This clonotype was observed a few times. This sequence joins TRBV12-3 or TRBV12-4 and TRBJ2-4; 12 bases match TRBD2. V shed 6 bases and J 13 bases; nucleotides not matched to a gene: 10. The CDR3 totals 14 residues. The CDR3 nucleotides are TGTGCCAGCAGCTCGGCACTAGCGGGAGGTGAGCAGTACTTC. As protein: CASSSALAGGEQYF.

This clonotype was found a few times. The chain combines TRBV28 with TRBJ2-7; 7 positions agree with TRBD1. The CDR3 sequence is 14 residues long. The germline CDR1 and CDR2 sequences are MDHEN and SYDVKM. V lost 8 bases and J lost 2; bases outside the gene matches: 9. In DNA form, the CDR3 reads TGTGCCAGCGGACTCTTCACAGGGGCCTACGAGCAGTACTTC. This encodes CASGLFTGAYEQYF.